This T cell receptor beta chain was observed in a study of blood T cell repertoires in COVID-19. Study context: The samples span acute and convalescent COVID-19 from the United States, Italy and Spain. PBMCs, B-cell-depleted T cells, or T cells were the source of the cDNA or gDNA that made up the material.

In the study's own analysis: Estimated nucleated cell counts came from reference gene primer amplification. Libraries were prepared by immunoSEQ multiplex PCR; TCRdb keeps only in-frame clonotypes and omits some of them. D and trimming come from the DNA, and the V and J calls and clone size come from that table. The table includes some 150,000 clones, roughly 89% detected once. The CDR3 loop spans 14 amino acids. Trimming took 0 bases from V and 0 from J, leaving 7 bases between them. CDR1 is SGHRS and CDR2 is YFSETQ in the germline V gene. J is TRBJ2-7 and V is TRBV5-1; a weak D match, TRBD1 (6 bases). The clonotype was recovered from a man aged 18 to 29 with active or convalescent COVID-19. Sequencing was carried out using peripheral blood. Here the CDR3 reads CASSLDRVSYEQYF. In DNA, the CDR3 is TGCGCCAGCAGCTTGGACAGGGTCTCCTACGAGCAGTACTTC.